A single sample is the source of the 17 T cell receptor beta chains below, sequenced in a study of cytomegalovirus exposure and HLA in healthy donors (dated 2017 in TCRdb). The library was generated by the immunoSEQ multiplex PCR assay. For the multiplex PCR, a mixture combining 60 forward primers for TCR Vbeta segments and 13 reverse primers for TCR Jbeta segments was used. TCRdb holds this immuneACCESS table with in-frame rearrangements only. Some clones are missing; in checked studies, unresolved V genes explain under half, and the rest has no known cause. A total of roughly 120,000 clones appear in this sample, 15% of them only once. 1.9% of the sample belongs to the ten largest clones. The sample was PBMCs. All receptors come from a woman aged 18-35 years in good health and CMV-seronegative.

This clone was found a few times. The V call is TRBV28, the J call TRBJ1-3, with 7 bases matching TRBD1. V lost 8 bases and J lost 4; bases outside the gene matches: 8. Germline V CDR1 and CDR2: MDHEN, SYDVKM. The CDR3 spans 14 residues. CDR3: CASGLQGPGNTIYF. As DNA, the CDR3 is TGTGCCAGCGGCTTACAGGGGCCCGGAAACACCATATATTTT. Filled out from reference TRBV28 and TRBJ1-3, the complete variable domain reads DVKVTQSSRYLVKRTGEKVFLECVQDMDHENMFWYRQDPGLGLRLIYFSYDVKMKEKGDIPEGYSVSREKKERFSLILESASTNQTSMYLCASGLQGPGNTIYFGEGSWLTVV.

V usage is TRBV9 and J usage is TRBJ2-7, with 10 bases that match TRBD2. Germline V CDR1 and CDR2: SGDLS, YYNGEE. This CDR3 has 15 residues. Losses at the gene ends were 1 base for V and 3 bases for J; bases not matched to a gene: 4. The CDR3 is CASSVRGTSDYEQYF. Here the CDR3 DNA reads TGTGCCAGCAGCGTACGGGGGACTAGCGACTACGAGCAGTACTTC. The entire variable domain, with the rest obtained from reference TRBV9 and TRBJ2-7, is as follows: DSGVTQTPKHLITATGQRVTLRCSPRSGDLSVYWYQQSLDQGLQFLIQYYNGEERAKGNILERFSAQQFPDLHSELNLSSLELGDSALYFCASSVRGTSDYEQYFGPGTRLTVT.

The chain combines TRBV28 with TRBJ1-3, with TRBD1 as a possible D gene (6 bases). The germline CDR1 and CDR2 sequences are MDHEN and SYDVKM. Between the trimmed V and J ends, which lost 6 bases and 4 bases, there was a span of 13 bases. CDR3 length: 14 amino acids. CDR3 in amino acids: CASSHRTDGNTIYF. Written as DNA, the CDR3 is TGTGCCAGCAGCCATCGGACAGACGGAAACACCATATATTTT.

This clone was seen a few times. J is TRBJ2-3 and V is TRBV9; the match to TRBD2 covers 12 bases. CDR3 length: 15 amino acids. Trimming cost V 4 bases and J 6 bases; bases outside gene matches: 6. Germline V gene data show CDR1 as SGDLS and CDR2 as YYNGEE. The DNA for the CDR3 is TGTGCCAGCAGCAACCCTAGCGGGGGGGCGGATACGCAGTATTTT. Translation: CASSNPSGGADTQYF.

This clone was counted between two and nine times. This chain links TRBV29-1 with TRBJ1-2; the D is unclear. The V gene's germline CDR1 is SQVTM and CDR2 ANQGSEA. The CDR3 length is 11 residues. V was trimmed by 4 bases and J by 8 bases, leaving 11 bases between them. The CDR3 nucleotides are TGCAGCGTTGGAGAGGGAGACGGCTACACCTTC. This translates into CSVGEGDGYTF.

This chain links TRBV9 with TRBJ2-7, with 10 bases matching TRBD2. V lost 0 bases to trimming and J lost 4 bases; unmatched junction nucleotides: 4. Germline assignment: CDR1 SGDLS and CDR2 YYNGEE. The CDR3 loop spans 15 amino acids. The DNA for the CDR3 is TGTGCCAGCAGCGTAGCCCCTAGCGGGAGTTACGAGCAGTACTTC. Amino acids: CASSVAPSGSYEQYF. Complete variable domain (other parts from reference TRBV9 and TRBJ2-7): DSGVTQTPKHLITATGQRVTLRCSPRSGDLSVYWYQQSLDQGLQFLIQYYNGEERAKGNILERFSAQQFPDLHSELNLSSLELGDSALYFCASSVAPSGSYEQYFGPGTRLTVT.

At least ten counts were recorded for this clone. This CDR3 is CASSPPGTADEKLFF. CDR3 nucleotide sequence: TGTGCCAGCAGTCCCCCGGGGACAGCCGACGAAAAACTGTTTTTT. The genes are TRBV28 and TRBJ1-4; 7 bases align to TRBD1. CDR1 is MDHEN, CDR2 SYDVKM, per germline. Trimming removed 5 bases from V and 8 bases from J; junction bases left unmatched: 11. This CDR3 has 15 residues.

This chain's CDR3 is CASSPGGPQETQYF. The CDR3 bases are TGCGCCAGCAGCCCGGGAGGACCTCAAGAGACCCAGTACTTC. The rearrangement uses TRBV5-1 and TRBJ2-5, with TRBD2 matching over 7 bases. Per germline, CDR1 SGHRS and CDR2 YFSETQ. The V gene end was trimmed by 4 bases and the J gene end by 2 bases; junction bases not matched to a gene: 5. The CDR3 has 14 amino acids. The full variable domain, completed using reference TRBV5-1 and TRBJ2-5, is KAGVTQTPRYLIKTRGQQVTLSCSPISGHRSVSWYQQTPGQGLQFLFEYFSETQRNKGNFPGRFSGRQFSNSRSEMNVSTLELGDSALYLCASSPGGPQETQYFGPGTRLLVL.

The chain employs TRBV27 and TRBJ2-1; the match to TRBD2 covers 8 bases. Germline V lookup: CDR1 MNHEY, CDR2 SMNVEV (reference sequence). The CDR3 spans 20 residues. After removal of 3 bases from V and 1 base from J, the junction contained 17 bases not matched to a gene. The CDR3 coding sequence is TGTGCCAGCAGTTTTAATCGCCCCGGGACTAGATTCGGGTCCTACAATGAGCAGTTCTTC. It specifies CASSFNRPGTRFGSYNEQFF.

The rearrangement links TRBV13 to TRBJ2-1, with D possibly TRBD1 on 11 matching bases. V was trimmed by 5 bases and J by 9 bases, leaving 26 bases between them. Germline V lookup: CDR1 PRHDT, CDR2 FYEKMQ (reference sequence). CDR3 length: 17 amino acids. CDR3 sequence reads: CASSGQGALAGAAEQFF. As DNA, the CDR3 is TGTGCCAGCAGCGGACAGGGGGCTCTAGCGGGAGCGGCTGAGCAGTTCTTC. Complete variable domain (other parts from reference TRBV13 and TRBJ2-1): AAGVIQSPRHLIKEKRETATLKCYPIPRHDTVYWYQQGPGQDPQFLISFYEKMQSDKGSIPDRFSAQQFSDYHSELNMSSLELGDSALYFCASSGQGALAGAAEQFFGPGTRLTVL.

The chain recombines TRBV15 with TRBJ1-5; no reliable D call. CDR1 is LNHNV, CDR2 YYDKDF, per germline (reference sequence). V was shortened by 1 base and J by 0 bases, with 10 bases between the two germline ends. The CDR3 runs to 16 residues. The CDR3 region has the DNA TGTGCCACCAGCAGAGCAAGCAGGTATAGCAATCAGCCCCAGCATTTT. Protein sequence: CATSRASRYSNQPQHF.

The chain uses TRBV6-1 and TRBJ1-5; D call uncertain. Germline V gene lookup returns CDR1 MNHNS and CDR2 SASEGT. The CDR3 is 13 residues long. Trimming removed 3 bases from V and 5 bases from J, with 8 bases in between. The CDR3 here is CASSDSLDQPQHF. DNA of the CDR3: TGTGCCAGCAGTGATAGCTTGGATCAGCCCCAGCATTTT.

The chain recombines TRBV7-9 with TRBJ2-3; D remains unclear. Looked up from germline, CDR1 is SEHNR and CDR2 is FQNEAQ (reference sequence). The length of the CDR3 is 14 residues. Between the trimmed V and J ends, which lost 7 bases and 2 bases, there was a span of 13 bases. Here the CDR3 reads CASITTEPTDTQYF. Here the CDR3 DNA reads TGTGCCAGCATCACCACGGAGCCCACAGATACGCAGTATTTT.

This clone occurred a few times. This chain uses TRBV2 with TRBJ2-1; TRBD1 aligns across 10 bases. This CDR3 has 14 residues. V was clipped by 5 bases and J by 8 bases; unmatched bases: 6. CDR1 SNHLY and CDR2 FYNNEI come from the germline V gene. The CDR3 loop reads CASSRGQGFHEQFF. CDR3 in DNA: TGTGCCAGCAGTAGGGGACAGGGGTTCCATGAGCAGTTCTTC.

For the CDR3, the DNA is TGTGCCAGCAGTCCCGACAGGGGGAGTTCACCCCTCCACTTT. It specifies CASSPDRGSSPLHF. The V and J genes are TRBV7-9 and TRBJ1-6, with 9 bases fitting TRBD1. The CDR3 covers 14 residues. The germline V gene encodes CDR1 SEHNR and CDR2 FQNEAQ (reference sequence). V shed 6 bases and J 9 bases; nucleotides not matched to a gene: 6. Filled out from reference TRBV7-9 and TRBJ1-6, the complete variable domain reads DTGVSQNPRHKITKRGQNVTFRCDPISEHNRLYWYRQTLGQGPEFLTYFQNEAQLEKSRLLSDRFSAERPKGSFSTLEIQRTEQGDSAMYLCASSPDRGSSPLHFGNGTRLTVT.

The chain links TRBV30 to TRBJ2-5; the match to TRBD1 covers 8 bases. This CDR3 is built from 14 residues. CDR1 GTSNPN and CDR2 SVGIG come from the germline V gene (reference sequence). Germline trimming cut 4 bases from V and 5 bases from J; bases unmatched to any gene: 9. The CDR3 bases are TGTGCCTGGATTGGTGACAGGGGTGGCGAGACCCAGTACTTC. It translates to CAWIGDRGGETQYF.

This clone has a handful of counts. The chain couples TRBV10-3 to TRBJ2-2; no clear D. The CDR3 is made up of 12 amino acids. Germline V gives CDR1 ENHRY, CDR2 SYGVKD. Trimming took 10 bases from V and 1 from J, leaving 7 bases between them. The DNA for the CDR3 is TGTGCCAGCCGACAGAACACCGGGGAGCTGTTTTTT. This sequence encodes CASRQNTGELFF.